Below are 20 T cell receptor beta chains sequenced from a single sample in a study of blood T cells in healthy people across ages (dated by TCRdb to between 2014 and 2017). Library creation used 5' RACE. Sequenced on an Illumina HiSeq 2500. The second PCR ran for roughly 7 to 11 cycles and used a J-beta primer mix along with a sample-barcoded 5' primer. The public reads were reprocessed in TCRdb via fastp at Q25 and MiXCR, keeping in-frame beta chains. Each CDR3 protein appears once, grouped with its most common genes and DNA. Within this sample are some 700,000 distinct CDR3 sequences, with about 40% of them counted one time only. Around 20% of the sample rests with the top ten. The source material was blood. These receptors all stem from a woman in her fifties or sixties in good health.

The chain is built from TRBV27 and TRBJ2-1; no reliable D call. The CDR3 spans 13 residues. The ends were cut back, 3 bases at V and 6 bases at J, with 9 bases in the middle. The germline gives CDR1 MNHEY, CDR2 SMNVEV (reference sequence). The CDR3: CASSLVLGNEQFF. The DNA for the CDR3 is TGTGCCAGCAGTTTGGTATTAGGCAATGAGCAGTTCTTC.

In its sample, this clonotype was seen a few times. The chain carries TRBV4-1 and TRBJ1-1, with TRBD1 identical over 7 bases. Germline loops: CDR1 MGHRA, CDR2 YSYEKL. The CDR3 spans 17 residues. The J segment lost 0 bases and the V segment lost 0 bases, leaving 7 bases of the junction unmatched. The CDR3 sequence: CASSQDEAGGLNTEAFF. CDR3 in DNA: TGCGCCAGCAGCCAAGATGAGGCAGGGGGTTTGAACACTGAAGCTTTCTTT.

This clonotype appeared a few times. This chain connects TRBV5-5 to TRBJ1-5, with 7 bases that match TRBD1. The CDR3 runs to 15 residues. The J segment lost 5 bases and the V segment lost 1 base, leaving 6 bases of the junction unmatched. The germline gives CDR1 SGHKS, CDR2 YYEKEE (reference sequence). Here the CDR3 reads CASSLSRGRDQPQHF. The CDR3 nucleotides read TGTGCCAGCAGCTTGTCTAGGGGGCGCGATCAGCCCCAGCATTTT.

The CDR3 here is CASSPRASANDEQFF. CDR3 nucleotides: TGCGCCAGCAGCCCCAGGGCTAGCGCAAACGATGAGCAGTTCTTC. The chain uses TRBV4-3 and TRBJ2-1; D is perhaps TRBD2 (6 bases). The CDR3 loop spans 15 amino acids. V lost 4 bases and J lost 8, with 18 bases in between. The germline CDR1 and CDR2 sequences are LGHNA and YSLEER.

This chain's CDR3 is CASSARALNEKLFF. CDR3 DNA sequence: TGTGCCAGCAGCGCCCGGGCCCTAAATGAAAAACTGTTTTTT. The chain uses TRBV9 and TRBJ1-4; D uncertain. The germline V and J ends were trimmed by 3 bases and 5 bases, with 11 bases remaining between them. CDR1 is SGDLS and CDR2 is YYNGEE in the germline V gene. CDR3 size: 14 residues.

The rearrangement joins TRBV20-1 to TRBJ1-5; possibly TRBD1 for D (5 bases). With 1 base removed from V and 4 bases from J, the gap between germline ends came to 11 bases. The CDR3 length is 14 residues. Germline V gene lookup returns CDR1 DFQATT and CDR2 SNEGSKA (reference sequence). Here the CDR3 DNA reads TGCAGTGCTAGAGTTGGGGCCACTAATCAGCCCCAGCATTTT. It yields the protein CSARVGATNQPQHF.

The V and J genes are TRBV27 and TRBJ1-1, with TRBD1 matching 7 bases. Germline V CDR1 and CDR2: MNHEY, SMNVEV (reference sequence). This CDR3 contains 16 residues. V dropped 0 bases and J dropped 0; count of bases not matched to a gene: 4. CDR3 amino acids: CASSLSAQGMNTEAFF. CDR3 nucleotide sequence: TGTGCCAGCAGTTTATCGGCACAGGGGATGAACACTGAAGCTTTCTTT.

The sample holds a few counts of this clonotype. The chain recombines TRBV12-3 or TRBV12-4 with TRBJ2-5, with 10 bases lining up with TRBD2. V lost 3 bases and J lost 11; bases outside the gene matches: 12. The CDR3 totals 15 residues. This chain's CDR3 is CASSFGLAGVFEQYF. In nucleotides, the CDR3 is TGTGCCAGCAGTTTTGGGCTAGCGGGGGTATTTGAGCAGTACTTC.

This clonotype was found a few times. CDR3 coding DNA: TGTGCCAGCAGTCTTGGACTAGCGGTGGTCCATGAGCAGTTCTTC. Protein product: CASSLGLAVVHEQFF. The chain uses TRBV27 and TRBJ2-1; TRBD2 matches 10 bases. The length of the CDR3 is 15 residues. Looked up from germline, CDR1 is MNHEY and CDR2 is SMNVEV (reference sequence). V lost 5 bases and J lost 8; bases outside the gene matches: 9.

Many counts were recorded for this clonotype. The chain combines TRBV7-3 with TRBJ2-3; the match to TRBD2 covers 7 bases. The ends lost 6 bases at V and 1 base at J; junction bases unmatched: 10. The germline V gene has CDR1 SGHTA and CDR2 FQGTGA. The CDR3 has 16 amino acids. CDR3 amino acids: CASSQRSAGGTDTQYF. CDR3 DNA: TGTGCCAGCAGTCAACGGTCGGCGGGAGGCACAGATACGCAGTATTTT.

This clonotype has more than one count but fewer than ten. The chain links TRBV29-1 to TRBJ1-2, with 11 nucleotides matching TRBD1. Germline CDR1 and CDR2: SQVTM and ANQGSEA. The CDR3 contains 13 residues. The V gene end was trimmed by 4 bases and the J gene end by 7 bases; junction bases not matched to a gene: 5. The CDR3 DNA is TGCAGCGTTGGGGACAGGGGGAATTCTGGCTACACCTTC. Its translation: CSVGDRGNSGYTF.

The J gene is TRBJ2-7, the V gene TRBV29-1; D might be TRBD2 (7 bases). Germline CDR1 SQVTM, CDR2 ANQGSEA. The CDR3 spans 12 residues. V was shortened by 4 bases and J by 6 bases, with 13 bases between the two germline ends. The CDR3 protein is CSVGGGLSEQYF. CDR3 DNA sequence: TGCAGCGTTGGCGGGGGCCTAAGCGAGCAGTACTTC.

This clonotype was observed many times. V and J are TRBV20-1 and TRBJ1-2; possible D gene TRBD1, 5 bases. CDR3 size: 17 residues. V lost 0 bases and J 0 bases, leaving 17 bases between the germline ends. Germline V gene lookup returns CDR1 DFQATT and CDR2 SNEGSKA (reference sequence). The CDR3 protein is CSARDRRAQSTNYGYTF. The DNA of the CDR3 is TGCAGTGCTAGAGATCGCAGGGCCCAATCCACTAACTATGGCTACACCTTC.

This clonotype was seen just once. V and J are TRBV6-6 and TRBJ2-1; TRBD1 aligns across 9 bases. With 6 bases clipped from V and 9 bases from J, the junction kept 12 bases outside the gene matches. CDR3 length equals 15 residues. In germline, CDR1 is MNHNY, CDR2 SVGAGI (reference sequence). The CDR3 nucleotides read TGTGCCAGCAGATGGGGACAGGGAGATCTGAGTGAGCAGTTCTTC. It translates to CASRWGQGDLSEQFF.

This clonotype was found a few times. The rearrangement links TRBV12-5 to TRBJ2-1, with D perhaps given as TRBD1 or TRBD2 (5 bases each). This CDR3 contains 15 residues. Per germline, CDR1 LGHNT and CDR2 FRNRAP. V lost 7 bases and J lost 0, with 13 bases in between. As DNA, the CDR3 is TGTGCTAGTGCCCGAGGGGAGAGCTCCTACAATGAGCAGTTCTTC. It is translated as CASARGESSYNEQFF.

V and J are TRBV9 and TRBJ2-3; D call uncertain. The V gene's germline CDR1 is SGDLS and CDR2 YYNGEE. Trimming stripped 0 bases from V and 2 bases from J, with 10 bases between. The CDR3 contains 15 residues. CDR3 sequence: CASSVGPGATDTQYF. In DNA form, the CDR3 reads TGTGCCAGCAGCGTAGGCCCAGGAGCCACAGATACGCAGTATTTT.

The V call is TRBV9, the J call TRBJ2-1, with 10 bases aligning to TRBD1. The CDR3 spans 14 residues. Trimming took 3 bases from V and 9 from J; bases not matched to a gene: 6. Germline assignment: CDR1 SGDLS and CDR2 YYNGEE. The DNA of the CDR3 is TGTGCCAGCAGCGCGGGACAGGGGAACGGTGAGCAGTTCTTC. Its translation: CASSAGQGNGEQFF.

The chain links TRBV29-1 to TRBJ1-1, with D possibly being TRBD1 (6 bases). Per germline, CDR1 SQVTM and CDR2 ANQGSEA. Deletions cut 5 bases from V and 3 bases from J, with 16 bases between. This CDR3 has 14 amino acids. As DNA, the CDR3 is TGCAGCGTTAACGTGGGGGCCGGGGACACTGAAGCTTTCTTT. Translation: CSVNVGAGDTEAFF.

A word on this clonotype: At one boundary the junction diverges from the germline segment, which might be a read error. The J gene is TRBJ2-4, the V gene TRBV18, with a possible D match to TRBD1 (5 bases). The germline V gene has CDR1 KGHSH and CDR2 LQKENI. The CDR3 consists of 13 residues. DNA for the CDR3: TGTACCAGCTCACCTCAGGGCGCCCACATTCAGTACTTC. Its translation: CTSSPQGAHIQYF. The full variable domain, completed using reference TRBV18 and TRBJ2-4, is NAGVMQNPRHLVRRRGQEARLRCSPMKGHSHVYWYRQLPEEGLKFMVYLQKENIIDESGMPKERFSAEFPKEGPSILRIQQVVRGDSAAYFCTSSPQGAHIQYFGAGTRLSVL.

This clonotype has a handful of counts. This chain links TRBV12-3 or TRBV12-4 with TRBJ2-1; TRBD2 agrees at 9 bases. This CDR3 contains 14 residues. Trimming at V came to 7 bases and at J to 4 bases, leaving 5 bases not matched to a gene. The CDR3 region has the DNA TGTGCCAGCATGGCGGGAGGGCCGTACAATGAGCAGTTCTTC. Protein: CASMAGGPYNEQFF.